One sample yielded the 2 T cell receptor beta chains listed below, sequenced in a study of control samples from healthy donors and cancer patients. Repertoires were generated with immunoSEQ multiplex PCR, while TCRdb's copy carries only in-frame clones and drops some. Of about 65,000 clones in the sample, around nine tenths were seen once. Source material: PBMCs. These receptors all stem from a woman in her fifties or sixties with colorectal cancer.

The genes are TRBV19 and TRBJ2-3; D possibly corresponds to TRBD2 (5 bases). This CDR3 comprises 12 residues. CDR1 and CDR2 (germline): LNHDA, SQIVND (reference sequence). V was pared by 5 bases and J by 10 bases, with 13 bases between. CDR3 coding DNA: TGTGCCAGTAGTTCCCGTGGGAGTGCGCAGTATTTT. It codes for CASSSRGSAQYF. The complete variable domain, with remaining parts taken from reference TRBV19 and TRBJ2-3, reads DGGITQSPKYLFRKEGQNVTLSCEQNLNHDAMYWYRQDPGQGLRLIYYSQIVNDFQKGDIAEGYSVSREKKESFPLTVTSAQKNPTAFYLCASSSRGSAQYFGPGTRLTVL.

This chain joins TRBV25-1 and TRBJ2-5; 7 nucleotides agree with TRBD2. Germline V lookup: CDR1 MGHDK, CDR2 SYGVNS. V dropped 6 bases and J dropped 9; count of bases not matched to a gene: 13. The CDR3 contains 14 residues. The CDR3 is CASSSNSGVRAQYF. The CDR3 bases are TGTGCCAGCAGCTCAAACAGCGGGGTTCGGGCCCAGTACTTC.